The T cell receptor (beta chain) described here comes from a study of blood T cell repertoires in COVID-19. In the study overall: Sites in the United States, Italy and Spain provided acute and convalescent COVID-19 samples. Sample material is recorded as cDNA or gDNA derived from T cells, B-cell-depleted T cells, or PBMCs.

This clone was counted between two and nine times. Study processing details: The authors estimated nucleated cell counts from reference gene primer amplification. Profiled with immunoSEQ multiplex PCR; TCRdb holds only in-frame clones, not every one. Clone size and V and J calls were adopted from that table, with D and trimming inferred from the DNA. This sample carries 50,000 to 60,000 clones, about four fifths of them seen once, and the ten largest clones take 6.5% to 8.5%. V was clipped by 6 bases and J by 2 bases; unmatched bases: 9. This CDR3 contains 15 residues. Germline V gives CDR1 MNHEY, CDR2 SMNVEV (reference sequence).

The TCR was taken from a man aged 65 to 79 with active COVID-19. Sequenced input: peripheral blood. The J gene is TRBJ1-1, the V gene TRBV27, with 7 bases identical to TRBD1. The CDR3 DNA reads TGTGCCAGCAGCCTTACAGGGGTCCAAAACACTGAAGCTTTCTTT. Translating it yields CASSLTGVQNTEAFF.